This T cell receptor (beta chain) originates from a study of blood T cell repertoires in COVID-19. Turning to the study itself: Samples taken during acute and convalescent COVID-19 were collected in the United States, Italy and Spain. PBMCs, B-cell-depleted T cells, or T cells provided the cDNA or gDNA that made up the material.

Assignments of participants to cohorts depended upon their own reported clinical history. Before being deemed recovered, Cohort 3 donors had two negative PCRs, clearance, or symptom resolution. The method was immunoSEQ multiplex PCR; TCRdb's version includes in-frame clones alone and lacks a portion of them. The table lists around 310,000 clones, 85% to 90% of them singletons, with just under 9.5% in the top ten. The germline gives CDR1 MNHNY, CDR2 SVGAGI (reference sequence). The CDR3 length is 17 residues. V was pared by 5 bases and J by 1 base, with 17 bases between. The receptor's source is a woman aged 25 to 45 who had recovered from COVID-19. The sequenced sample consisted of PBMCs or T cells enriched from blood (not recorded which). The chain recombines TRBV6-6 with TRBJ1-4, with D possibly being TRBD1 (5 bases). The CDR3 spells CASSPWGGTETNEKLFF. The CDR3 DNA follows: TGTGCCAGCAGTCCGTGGGGGGGGACCGAAACTAATGAAAAACTGTTTTTT.